Listed below are T cell receptor beta chains from one sample, sequenced in a study of T cells in Graves' hyperthyroidism and ophthalmopathy. TCRdb reprocessed the multiplex PCR reads via MiXCR and lists one record per CDR3 protein. The repertoire holds fewer than 400,000 distinct CDR3 sequences, with around 17% as singletons. Sequencing input: blood. These receptors all stem from a man aged 25 to 45 with Graves' hyperthyroidism. CDR3s include the opening cysteine and the closing phenylalanine or tryptophan. Fields, in order: V gene, clone size, J gene, D gene, CDR3 DNA, CDR3 protein. D genes are given only for firm matches. Clone size is not always given. Where it is, it says once, few, many or a class for expanded clones.

TRBV6-1	many	TRBJ1-1	TRBD1	TGTGCCAGCAGGACAGGGGTCACTGAAGCTTTCTTT	CASRTGVTEAFF
TRBV7-2	many	TRBJ2-1	TRBD2	TGTGCCAGCAGCCCCCTAAGCGGGAGGGGGGGCAATGAGCAGTTCTTC	CASSPLSGRGGNEQFF
TRBV10-2	NA	TRBJ2-5	TRBD2	TGCGCCAGCAGTGAGGACCGAGCGGGATTAGAAGAGACCCAGTACTTC	CASSEDRAGLEETQYF
TRBV30	many	TRBJ1-1	NA	TGTGCCTGGAGTTTCCCGAACACTGAAGCTTTCTTT	CAWSFPNTEAFF
TRBV29-1	NA	TRBJ2-7	NA	TGCAGCGTTGATGGGGGCCTAGGAGCGGCCTACGAGCAGTACTTC	CSVDGGLGAAYEQYF
TRBV5-1	few	TRBJ2-1	NA	TGCGCCAGCAGCTTGGGTGATAGTTTGAATGAGCAGTTCTTC	CASSLGDSLNEQFF
TRBV20-1	few	TRBJ1-4	TRBD1	TGCAGTGCAACTCTTGGGACAGGAGTAAGAAAACTGTTTTTT	CSATLGTGVRKLFF
TRBV5-6	many	TRBJ2-7	TRBD2	TGTGCCAGCAGCCCCGGACTAGCGGCCTACGAGCAGTACTTC	CASSPGLAAYEQYF
TRBV11-2	many	TRBJ2-6	NA	TGTGCCAGCAGCTTAGTGGTTGGGGGGCCCTCTGGGGCCAACGTCCTGACTTTC	CASSLVVGGPSGANVLTF
TRBV24-1	NA	TRBJ2-2	NA	TGTGCCACCAGTGTATCCACCGGGGAGCTGTTTTTT	CATSVSTGELFF
TRBV11-3	NA	TRBJ2-2	NA	TGTGCCAGCAGCTCTCCGTGGGTAGCGCCATACGCGAACACCGGGGAGCTGTTTTTT	CASSSPWVAPYANTGELFF
TRBV3-1	many	TRBJ1-2	NA	TGTGCCAGCAGCCCCAGGCAGTGGGATGGCTACACCTTC	CASSPRQWDGYTF